The next 3 T cell receptor beta chains were all read from a single sample in a study of cytomegalovirus exposure and HLA in healthy donors. Primers: 60 Vbeta forward and 13 Jbeta reverse. Measured with immunoSEQ multiplex PCR; TCRdb has only the in-frame clones, and not every one. The sample records 110,000 to 150,000 clones, 60% to 80% being singletons. What was sequenced was PBMCs. These receptors all come from a male donor in good health and CMV-seronegative.

The gene calls are TRBV10-2 and TRBJ1-1; tentative D call: TRBD1 (5 bases). Deletions cut 3 bases from V and 5 bases from J, with 16 bases between. CDR1 WSHSY and CDR2 SAAADI come from the germline V gene. This CDR3 spans 15 amino acids. The CDR3 DNA reads TGCGCCAGCAGTGACCCGCCCGTGGGGGGGACTGAAGCTTTCTTT. Encoded protein: CASSDPPVGGTEAFF.

This chain connects TRBV11-2 to TRBJ1-4, with TRBD1 matching 8 bases. Germline V gene sequence: CDR1 SGHAT, CDR2 FQNNGV. This CDR3 spans 15 amino acids. Unmatched junction bases numbered 2, after V lost 3 bases and J lost 2 bases. The CDR3: CASSFNRGTNEKLFF. The CDR3 DNA is TGTGCCAGCAGCTTTAACAGGGGGACTAATGAAAAACTGTTTTTT.

The gene calls are TRBV7-2 and TRBJ1-1, with D tentatively TRBD1 (5 bases). This CDR3 comprises 14 residues. With 5 bases removed from V and 7 bases from J, the gap between germline ends came to 17 bases. Per germline, CDR1 SGHTA and CDR2 FQGNSA. The CDR3 DNA is TGTGCCAGCAGCGACCCGGTCCCGGGGGTTGAAGCTTTCTTT. It specifies CASSDPVPGVEAFF.